This TCR beta chain was identified in a study of vaccination and CD4 T cells after COVID-19. Whole-study findings and limits: Within the convalescent patients, a median roughly 87% of the SARS-CoV-2-reactive clones were ones that appeared only post-vaccination.

V was pared by 2 bases and J by 4 bases, with 6 bases of the junction left unmatched. CDR1 is SGDLS, CDR2 YYNGEE, per germline. This CDR3 is 15 amino acids long. An Oncomine TCR Beta short-read assay was used to sequence the DNA from cultured CD4+ T cells. Researchers extracted genomic DNA from CD4+ T cells that had been cultured. TCRdb called the PCR reads again in MiXCR, with one record for every CDR3 protein. The sample lists roughly 8,400 distinct CDR3 sequences; 55% to 75% were seen once. Specified treatment: roughly 10-day PBMC culture with coronavirus spike peptide pools or control peptides (ViraFEST assay). In the case of this clonotype: No antigen is known for it.

This clonotype originated in a human donor with COVID-19. This sequence joins TRBV9 and TRBJ2-1, with 7 bases identical to TRBD1. The specimen comprised cultured CD4+ T cells from blood, sampled after SARS-CoV-2 vaccination. CDR3 bases: TGTGCCAGCAGCGTTTTGGACAGGACATACAATGAGCAGTTCTTC. Its translation: CASSVLDRTYNEQFF.